This T cell receptor (beta chain) was identified in a study of T cells in Graves' hyperthyroidism and ophthalmopathy (dated by TCRdb to about 2019). Turning to the overall study: Peripheral blood was collected at initial diagnosis, before any treatment. A discovery cohort of about a hundred patients, 43 with Graves' ophthalmopathy and 55 to 65 with stable Graves' hyperthyroidism, was used to find distinguishing TCR V-J signatures. Prospective prediction of ophthalmopathy was tested in an independent validation cohort consisting of fewer than 20 hyperthyroidism patients and approximately 16 patients who later progressed to ophthalmopathy. The 75 to 100 discovery patients were randomly divided into training and test sets at a 7:3 ratio. The study also compared thyroid tissue and blood T-cell repertoires from over 5 Graves' hyperthyroidism patients. After sampling, hyperthyroidism patients received methimazole starting at 30 mg daily, and ophthalmopathy patients received high-dose intravenous methylprednisolone. TCR Vbeta CDR3 sequencing of 130 to 150 peripheral blood samples (over 40 ophthalmopathy, 75 hyperthyroidism and 17 progressor patients) is reported in the paper.

The TCR beta CDR3 regions were amplified from the RNA transcripts. The first round of RT-PCR for the TCR CDR3 was performed with the HTBI primer set and the Qiagen OneStep RT-PCR kit. The libraries were constructed in a second round of multiplex PCR and then size-selected and purified. Libraries were sequenced paired-end with 100 bp reads on an Illumina HiSeq2000. For the original study's pipeline: SOAPnuke was used to process the raw data, throwing out any read that contained adapters or uncalled bases, had a mean Phred below 15, or lacked an exact constant-primer or identifier match. COPE v1.2.5 was used to merge high-quality paired reads, and clonotypes were defined as unique nucleotide sequences. MiTCR v1.1 was used to align clonotypes to the IMGT TRBV, TRBD and TRBJ reference segments. The analysis included only V-J combinations with a frequency above 0.0001, which together covered approximately 99% of the repertoires. The TCS score was defined as F50 (clonal expansion) divided by E x V (chaos), with BLOSUM62-based TCRdist calculated between CDR3 peptides within each V-J. Welch's t-statistics and random forest reduced 514 V-J features to about 13, which were used in a naive Bayes classifier (R e1071). TCRdb's own reprocessing of the public reads used fastp at Q25 and MiXCR and kept productive beta chains. Rows with one shared CDR3 protein collapse into an entry with the most common genes and DNA. These V and J calls rely on TCRdb rather than the paper's analysis. Here the sample has about 400,000 distinct CDR3 sequences; around 15% occur a single time. 25% to 30% of the sample is held by the ten biggest clonotypes.

This clonotype was observed at least ten times. Its antigen target is currently unknown. Base qualities were left out, and no much larger clone turns up one base away. Trimmed from V: 6 bases; trimmed from J: 5 bases; junction bases lacking a gene match: 10. From the cysteine through the phenylalanine, the CDR3 covers 15 amino acids. The entry retains the CDR3 DNA only, 45 bases that are in frame from base 1. Per the germline V gene, MNHNS is the CDR1 and SASEGT is the CDR2. Ophthalmopathy patients had moderately to severely active disease, with a Clinical Activity Score of 3 or more, a NOSPECS grade of 4 or more, and a disease duration of less than 3 months. Exclusion was applied to patients with uncontrolled infections, other autoimmune diseases, pregnancy or lactation. Clinical symptoms, serum thyroxine and TRAb, thyroid ultrasound, and orbital computed tomography formed the basis for the diagnoses. PBMCs were isolated from around 10 ml of fresh peripheral blood by Ficoll-Paque density gradient centrifugation. Total RNA was extracted using Trizol reagent, and RNA quality was assessed on an Agilent 2100 Bioanalyzer.

The research as a whole found: Most expanded thyroid clonotypes (frequency above 0.001) were also detected in blood, suggesting blood repertoires may reflect thyroid immune responses. In validation, the model predicted progression to ophthalmopathy with over 65% sensitivity and 72% to 85% specificity, a median of around 6.6 months before onset. A model built on a 13 V-J signature distinguished ophthalmopathy from stable hyperthyroidism, reaching 87.88% sensitivity and around 81% specificity in cross-validation and 80%/75% in testing. No statistical method was used to set the sample size in advance, and investigators knew the group allocation.

The V and J segments used are TRBV6-1 and TRBJ2-5; 9 nucleotides in the junction match TRBD1. This TCR was sampled from a man in his fifties with Graves' ophthalmopathy. Sequencing was carried out using blood. CDR3 sequence: CASSLYTGGLETQYF. The nucleotides are TGTGCCAGCAGCCTATATACAGGGGGCCTTGAGACCCAGTACTTC.